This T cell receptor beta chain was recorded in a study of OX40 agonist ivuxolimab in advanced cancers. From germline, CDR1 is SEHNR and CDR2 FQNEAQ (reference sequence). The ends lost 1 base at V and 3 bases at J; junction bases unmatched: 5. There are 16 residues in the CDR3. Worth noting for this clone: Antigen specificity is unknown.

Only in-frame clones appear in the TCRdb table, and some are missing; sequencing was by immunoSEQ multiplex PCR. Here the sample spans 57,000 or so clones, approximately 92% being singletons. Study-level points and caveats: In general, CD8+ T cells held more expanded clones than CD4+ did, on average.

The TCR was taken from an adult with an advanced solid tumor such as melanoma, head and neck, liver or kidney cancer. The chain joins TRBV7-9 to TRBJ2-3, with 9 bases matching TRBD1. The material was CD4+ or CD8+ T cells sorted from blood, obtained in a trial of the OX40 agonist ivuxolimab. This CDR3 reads CASSLVGGQGTDTQYF. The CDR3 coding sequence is TGTGCCAGCAGCTTAGTTGGAGGACAGGGGACAGATACGCAGTATTTT. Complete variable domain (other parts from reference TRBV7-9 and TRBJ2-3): DTGVSQNPRHKITKRGQNVTFRCDPISEHNRLYWYRQTLGQGPEFLTYFQNEAQLEKSRLLSDRFSAERPKGSFSTLEIQRTEQGDSAMYLCASSLVGGQGTDTQYFGPGTRLTVL.